The following is a T cell receptor (beta chain) sequence with its context. Its antigen remains unidentified. The junction shows a germline mismatch at one end, possibly a read error. This entry belongs to a study of molecular identifiers for immune sequencing clone quantification. Study-wide results and limits: Molecules of identical TCR sharing a barcode could underestimate highly expanded clone sizes.

Naive CD8 T cells were picked out by sorting for CD8+CD4-CCR7+CD45RA+. Both previously described methods and listed TCR primers were employed to make bulk TCR libraries. Via MiXCR, TCRdb re-called the PCR reads, giving one row per CDR3 protein. Among around 7,700 distinct CDR3 sequences listed, about 33% were seen once. Germline CDR1 reads SGDLS; CDR2 reads YYNGEE. The CDR3 sequence is 20 residues long. The V call is TRBV9, the J call TRBJ2-3, with 11 bases identical to TRBD2. This clonotype originated in a human donor in good health. Some libraries in this study had Jurkat cell RNA spiked in. The sample was naive CD8+ T cells from blood, with Jurkat cell RNA spiked in. This sample's subset: FACS-sorted CD8+CD4-CCR7+CD45RA+ naive T cells. DNA of the CDR3: TGTGCCAGCAGCTCCAGAACTAGCGGGAGCGGTCTCACGGGCACAGATACGCAGAATTTT. Protein product: CASSSRTSGSGLTGTDTQNF.